This T cell receptor beta chain was retrieved from a study of cytomegalovirus exposure and HLA in healthy donors. Study-level background: Early on, a data release was issued that held some 85 million unique TCRs from HLA-typed donors. Study-wide results and caveats: Among the sequence variants, a highly shared cluster was likely an artifact of sequencing. A later analysis found common viral pathogens apparently linked to several of the most significant clusters.

Points on this clone: Its antigen is unknown.

With 60 Vbeta and 13 Jbeta primers, the PCR was carried out. Sequencing used immunoSEQ multiplex PCR; TCRdb keeps in-frame clones, though not all of them. The top ten hold around 9.1% of the sample, which has approximately 140,000 clones, more than 60% seen once. V was shortened by 6 bases and J by 11 bases, with 16 bases between the two germline ends. This CDR3 is 12 amino acids long. The germline V gene has CDR1 MNHNS and CDR2 SASEGT. The source is a woman aged 45-65 years in good health and CMV-seropositive. This rearrangement joins TRBV6-1 to TRBJ1-1, with D perhaps TRBD1 (6 bases). Sequenced: PBMCs. The CDR3 loop is CASSTGTYFAFF. CDR3 coding DNA: TGTGCCAGCAGCACCGGGACATATTTCGCTTTCTTT.